The rows below give T cell receptor beta chains drawn from one sample of a study of blood T cells in healthy people across ages. A single record per CDR3 protein comes from TCRdb applying MiXCR to the 5' RACE reads. Here the sample spans about 1.6 million distinct CDR3 sequences, roughly 32% being singletons. The sequenced sample consisted of blood. These receptors all stem from a woman between 25 and 40 years old in good health. The CDR3 runs from the conserved cysteine through the conserved F or W. For some rows the clone size is stated as once, few or many, or as a class when expanded; others skip it.

size	V	J	CDR3
once	TRBV5-5	TRBJ2-3	CASSLGDPQAIRLTQYF
few	TRBV3-1	TRBJ2-7	CASSQEYGQESYEQYF
.	TRBV4-1	TRBJ2-7	CVSSQAGAKSEQYF
.	TRBV29-1	TRBJ1-1	CSVPKGSTEAFF
few	TRBV5-1	TRBJ2-1	CASSLGDTTYNEQFF
.	TRBV7-9	TRBJ1-1	CASSLGDGGAFF
.	TRBV29-1	TRBJ2-5	CSVGGGTETQYF
few	TRBV7-9	TRBJ2-7	CASSPRDYPHEQYF
few	TRBV3-1	TRBJ2-1	CASSPGGTGSYNEQFF
few	TRBV27	TRBJ2-1	CASSLLPGPSRNNEQFF
few	TRBV3-1	TRBJ2-4	CASSRGHQGVGAKNIQYF
few	TRBV5-4	.	CASSSNDVTQYF
.	TRBV7-3	TRBJ2-3	CASIIGGGSTDTQYF
few	TRBV3-1	TRBJ2-1	CASSRALSVDEQFF
.	TRBV20-1	TRBJ2-3	CKLGIAGTSTDTQYF
.	TRBV18	TRBJ2-3	CASSSPISRDTQYF
.	TRBV27	TRBJ1-4	CASRYAGATNEKLFF
few	TRBV11-2	.	CASSLVGSRGYDEQYF
.	TRBV5-1	TRBJ2-3	CASSLAQGNADAQYF
.	TRBV5-4	TRBJ2-5	CASSSGGGPETQYF
.	TRBV7-9	TRBJ2-3	CASTPRESQADTQYF
few	TRBV5-5	TRBJ2-5	CASSYAEGANAIQETQYF
.	TRBV27	TRBJ2-7	CASAQGTLYEQYF
few	TRBV27	TRBJ2-1	CASNPGTSGKYEQFF
.	TRBV6-2/TRBV6-3	TRBJ1-5	CASSYLRGQGAVSNQPQHF